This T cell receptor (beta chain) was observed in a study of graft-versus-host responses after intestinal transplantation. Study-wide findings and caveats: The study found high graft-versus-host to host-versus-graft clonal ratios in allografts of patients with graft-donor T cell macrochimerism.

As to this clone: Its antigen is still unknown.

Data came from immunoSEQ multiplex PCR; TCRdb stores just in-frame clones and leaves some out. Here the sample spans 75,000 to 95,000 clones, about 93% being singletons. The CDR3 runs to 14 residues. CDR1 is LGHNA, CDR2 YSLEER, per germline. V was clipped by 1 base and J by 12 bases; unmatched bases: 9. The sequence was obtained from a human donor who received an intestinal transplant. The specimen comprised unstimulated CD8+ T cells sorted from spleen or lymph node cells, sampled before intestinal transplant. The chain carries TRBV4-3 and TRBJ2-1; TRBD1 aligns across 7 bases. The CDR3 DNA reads TGCGCCAGCAGCCAAGGGACAGGCCCGAACAGGCAGTTCTTC. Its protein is CASSQGTGPNRQFF.